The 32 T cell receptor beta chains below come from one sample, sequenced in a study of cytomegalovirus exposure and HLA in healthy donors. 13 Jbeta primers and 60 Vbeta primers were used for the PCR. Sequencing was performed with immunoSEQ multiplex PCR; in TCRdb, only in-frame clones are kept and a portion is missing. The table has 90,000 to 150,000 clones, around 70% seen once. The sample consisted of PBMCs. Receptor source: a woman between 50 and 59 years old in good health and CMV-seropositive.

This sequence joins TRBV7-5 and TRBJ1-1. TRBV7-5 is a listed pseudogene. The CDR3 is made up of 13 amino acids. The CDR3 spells CASSLSGDTEAFF. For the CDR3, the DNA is TGTGCCAGCAGCTTATCGGGGGACACTGAAGCTTTCTTT.

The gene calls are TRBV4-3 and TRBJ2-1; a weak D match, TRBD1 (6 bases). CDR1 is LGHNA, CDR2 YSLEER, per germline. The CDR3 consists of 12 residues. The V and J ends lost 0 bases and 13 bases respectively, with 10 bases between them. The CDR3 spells CASSQEGGSQFF. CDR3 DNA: TGCGCCAGCAGCCAAGAAGGGGGATCTCAGTTCTTC.

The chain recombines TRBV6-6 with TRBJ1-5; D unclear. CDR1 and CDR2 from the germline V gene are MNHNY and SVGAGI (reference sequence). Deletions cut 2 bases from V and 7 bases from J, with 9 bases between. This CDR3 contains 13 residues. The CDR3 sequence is CASSYSPSQPQHF. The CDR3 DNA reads TGTGCCAGCAGTTACAGCCCTTCCCAGCCCCAGCATTTT.

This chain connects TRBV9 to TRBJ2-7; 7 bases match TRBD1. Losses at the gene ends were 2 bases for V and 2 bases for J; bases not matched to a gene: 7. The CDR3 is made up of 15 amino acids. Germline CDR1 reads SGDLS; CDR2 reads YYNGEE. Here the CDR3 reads CASSVGPQGAYEQYF. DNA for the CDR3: TGTGCCAGCAGCGTGGGGCCTCAGGGGGCCTACGAGCAGTACTTC.

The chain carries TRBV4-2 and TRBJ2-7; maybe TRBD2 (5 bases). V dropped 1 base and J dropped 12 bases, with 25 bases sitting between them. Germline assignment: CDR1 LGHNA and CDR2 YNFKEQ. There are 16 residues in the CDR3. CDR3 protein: CASSQALDGNPRKLYF. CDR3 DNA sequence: TGTGCCAGCAGCCAAGCTCTTGACGGGAACCCTAGAAAATTGTACTTC.

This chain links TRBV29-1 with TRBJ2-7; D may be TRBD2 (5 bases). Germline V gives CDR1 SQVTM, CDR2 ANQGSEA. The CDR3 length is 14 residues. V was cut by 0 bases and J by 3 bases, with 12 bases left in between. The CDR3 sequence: CSVEDQVGGYEQYF. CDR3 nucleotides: TGCAGCGTTGAAGACCAAGTAGGAGGCTACGAGCAGTACTTC.

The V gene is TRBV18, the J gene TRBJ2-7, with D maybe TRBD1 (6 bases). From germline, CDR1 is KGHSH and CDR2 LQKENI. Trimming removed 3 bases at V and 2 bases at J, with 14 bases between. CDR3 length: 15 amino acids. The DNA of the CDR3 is TGTGCCAGCTCACCGGGACACGGACCGACCTACGAGCAGTACTTC. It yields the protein CASSPGHGPTYEQYF.

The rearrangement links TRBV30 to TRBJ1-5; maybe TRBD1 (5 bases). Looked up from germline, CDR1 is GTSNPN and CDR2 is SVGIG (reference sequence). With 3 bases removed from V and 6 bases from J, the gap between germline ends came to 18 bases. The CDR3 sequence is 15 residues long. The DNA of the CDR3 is TGTGCCTGGAGAGGAAGCAGGGTCGTTGGTCAGCCCCAGCATTTT. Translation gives CAWRGSRVVGQPQHF.

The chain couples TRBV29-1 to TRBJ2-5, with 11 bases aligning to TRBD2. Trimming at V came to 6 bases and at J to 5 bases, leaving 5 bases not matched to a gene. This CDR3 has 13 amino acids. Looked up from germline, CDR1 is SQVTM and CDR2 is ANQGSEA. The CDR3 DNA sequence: TGCAGCGTACTAGCGGGAGTACGGGAGACCCAGTACTTC. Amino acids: CSVLAGVRETQYF.

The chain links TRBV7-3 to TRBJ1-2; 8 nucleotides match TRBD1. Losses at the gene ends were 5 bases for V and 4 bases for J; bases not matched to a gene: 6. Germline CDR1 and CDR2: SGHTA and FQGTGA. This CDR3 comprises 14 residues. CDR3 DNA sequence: TGTGCCAGCAGCCCCGGACAGGGTACCTATGGCTACACCTTC. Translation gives CASSPGQGTYGYTF.

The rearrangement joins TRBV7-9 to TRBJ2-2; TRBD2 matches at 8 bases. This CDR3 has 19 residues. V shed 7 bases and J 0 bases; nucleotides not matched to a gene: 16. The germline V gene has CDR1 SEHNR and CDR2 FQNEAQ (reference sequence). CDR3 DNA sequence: TGTGCCAGCACCGAGAGGGTGGACGTACTAGCGGCGAACACCGGGGAGCTGTTTTTT. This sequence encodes CASTERVDVLAANTGELFF.

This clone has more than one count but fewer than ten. CDR3 bases: TGCGCCAGCAGCTTGTTTTCGGGTGAAAAGCAAAACTCCTACAATGAGCAGTTCTTC. Translating gives CASSLFSGEKQNSYNEQFF. The J gene is TRBJ2-1, the V gene TRBV5-1; D unresolved. V was pared by 1 base and J by 0 bases, with 20 bases between. Germline V CDR1 and CDR2: SGHRS, YFSETQ. This CDR3 spans 19 amino acids.

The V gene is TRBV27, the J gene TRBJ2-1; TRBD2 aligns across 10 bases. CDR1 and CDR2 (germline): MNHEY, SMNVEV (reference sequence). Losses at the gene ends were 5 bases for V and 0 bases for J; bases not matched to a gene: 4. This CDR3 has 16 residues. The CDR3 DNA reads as TGTGCCAGCAGTCCAGCGGGAGGGCCCTCCTACAATGAGCAGTTCTTC. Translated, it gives CASSPAGGPSYNEQFF.

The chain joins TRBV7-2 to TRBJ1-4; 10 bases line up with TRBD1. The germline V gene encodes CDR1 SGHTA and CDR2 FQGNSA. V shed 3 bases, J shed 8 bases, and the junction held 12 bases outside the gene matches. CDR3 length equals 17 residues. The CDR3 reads CASSFKAGDRGGEKLFF. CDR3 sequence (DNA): TGTGCCAGCAGCTTTAAAGCCGGGGACAGGGGAGGGGAAAAACTGTTTTTT. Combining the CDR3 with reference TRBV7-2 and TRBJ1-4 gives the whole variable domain GAGVSQSPSNKVTEKGKDVELRCDPISGHTALYWYRQSLGQGLEFLIYFQGNSAPDKSGLPSDRFSAERTGGSVSTLTIQRTQQEDSAVYLCASSFKAGDRGGEKLFFGSGTQLSVL.

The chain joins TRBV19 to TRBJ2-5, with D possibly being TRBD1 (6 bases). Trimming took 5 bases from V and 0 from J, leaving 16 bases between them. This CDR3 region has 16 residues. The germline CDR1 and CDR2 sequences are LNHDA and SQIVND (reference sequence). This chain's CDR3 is CASSGGQQSYQETQYF. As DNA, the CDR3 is TGTGCCAGTAGTGGCGGACAGCAATCGTACCAAGAGACCCAGTACTTC.

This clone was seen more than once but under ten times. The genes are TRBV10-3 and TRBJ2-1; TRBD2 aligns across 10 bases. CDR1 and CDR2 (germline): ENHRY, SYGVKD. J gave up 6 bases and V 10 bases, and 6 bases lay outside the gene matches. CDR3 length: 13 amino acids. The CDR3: CATKRGGLNEQFF. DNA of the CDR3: TGTGCCACCAAGCGGGGGGGCCTCAATGAGCAGTTCTTC.

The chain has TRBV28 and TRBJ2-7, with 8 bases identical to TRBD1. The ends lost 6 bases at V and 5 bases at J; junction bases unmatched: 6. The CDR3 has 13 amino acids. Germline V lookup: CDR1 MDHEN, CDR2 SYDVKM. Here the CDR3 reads CASRGQGVDEQYF. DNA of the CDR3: TGTGCCAGCAGAGGACAGGGCGTCGACGAGCAGTACTTC.

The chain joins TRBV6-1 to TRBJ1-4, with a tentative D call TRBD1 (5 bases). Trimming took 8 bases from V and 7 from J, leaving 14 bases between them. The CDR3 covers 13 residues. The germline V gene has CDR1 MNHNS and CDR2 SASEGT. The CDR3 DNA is TGTGCCAGCGTTCCCGGACAATCTGAAAAACTGTTTTTT. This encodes CASVPGQSEKLFF.

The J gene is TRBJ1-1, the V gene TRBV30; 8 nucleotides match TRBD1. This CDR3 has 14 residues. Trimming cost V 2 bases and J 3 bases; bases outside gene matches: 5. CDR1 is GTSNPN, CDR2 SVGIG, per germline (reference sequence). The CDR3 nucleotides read TGTGCCTGGAGTAGAGGACAGGGCCACACTGAAGCTTTCTTT. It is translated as CAWSRGQGHTEAFF. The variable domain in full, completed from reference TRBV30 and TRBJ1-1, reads SQTIHQWPATLVQPVGSPLSLECTVEGTSNPNLYWYRQAAGRGLQLLFYSVGIGQISSEVPQNLSASRPQDRQFILSSKKLLLSDSGFYLCAWSRGQGHTEAFFGQGTRLTVV.

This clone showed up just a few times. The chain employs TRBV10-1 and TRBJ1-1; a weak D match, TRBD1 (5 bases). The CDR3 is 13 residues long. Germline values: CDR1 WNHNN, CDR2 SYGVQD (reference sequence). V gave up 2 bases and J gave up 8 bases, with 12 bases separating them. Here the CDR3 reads CASSEGRGVEAFF. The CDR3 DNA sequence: TGCGCCAGCAGTGAGGGGAGGGGCGTGGAAGCTTTCTTT.

DNA of the CDR3: TGTGCCATCAGGGGACTAGCGGCCCTCACAGATACGCAGTATTTT. Protein: CAIRGLAALTDTQYF. V is TRBV10-3 and J is TRBJ2-3, with 11 positions matching TRBD2. The V segment lost 6 bases and the J segment 2 bases; nucleotides outside the gene matches: 4. In germline, CDR1 is ENHRY, CDR2 SYGVKD. The CDR3 is 15 amino acids.

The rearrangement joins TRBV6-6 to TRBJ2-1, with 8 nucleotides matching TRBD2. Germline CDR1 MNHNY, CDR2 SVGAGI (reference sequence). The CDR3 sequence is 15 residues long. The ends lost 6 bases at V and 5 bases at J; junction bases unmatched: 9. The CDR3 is CASSLLAVQNNEQFF. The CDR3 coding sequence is TGTGCCAGCAGCCTACTAGCGGTCCAAAACAATGAGCAGTTCTTC.

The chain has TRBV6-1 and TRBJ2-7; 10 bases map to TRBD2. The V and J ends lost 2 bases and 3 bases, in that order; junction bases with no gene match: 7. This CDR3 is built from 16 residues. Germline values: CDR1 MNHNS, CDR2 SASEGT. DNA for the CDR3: TGTGCCAGCAGTGAATCCTTGGCTAGCGGGAGCTACGAGCAGTACTTC. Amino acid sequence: CASSESLASGSYEQYF.

In DNA, the CDR3 is TGTGCCAGCAGTAGTACAGGGACGGCGATCTCCGGGGAGCTGTTTTTT. Protein: CASSSTGTAISGELFF. This chain joins TRBV7-3 and TRBJ2-2; D may be TRBD1 (6 bases). Trimming cost V 6 bases and J 6 bases, with 20 bases left between them. The germline gives CDR1 SGHTA, CDR2 FQGTGA. This CDR3 has 16 amino acids.

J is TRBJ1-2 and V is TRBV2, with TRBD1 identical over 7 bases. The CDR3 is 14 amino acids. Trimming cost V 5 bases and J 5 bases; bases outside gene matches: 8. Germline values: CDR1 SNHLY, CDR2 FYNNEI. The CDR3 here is CASSPGQRSYGYTF. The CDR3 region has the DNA TGTGCCAGCAGTCCGGGACAGAGAAGTTATGGCTACACCTTC. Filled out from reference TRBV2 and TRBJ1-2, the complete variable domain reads EPEVTQTPSHQVTQMGQEVILRCVPISNHLYFYWYRQILGQKVEFLVSFYNNEISEKSEIFDDQFSVERPDGSNFTLKIRSTKLEDSAMYFCASSPGQRSYGYTFGSGTRLTVV.

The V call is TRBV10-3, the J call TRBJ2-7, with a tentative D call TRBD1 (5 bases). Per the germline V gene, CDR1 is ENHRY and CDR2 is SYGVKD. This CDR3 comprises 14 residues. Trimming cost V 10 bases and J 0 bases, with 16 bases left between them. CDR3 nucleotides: TGTGCCACCACGGTGGACACCAACTCCTACGAGCAGTACTTC. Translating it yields CATTVDTNSYEQYF.

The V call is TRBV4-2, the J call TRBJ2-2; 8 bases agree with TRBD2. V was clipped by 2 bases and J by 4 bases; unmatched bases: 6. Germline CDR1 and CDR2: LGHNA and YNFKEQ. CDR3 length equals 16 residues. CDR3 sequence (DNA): TGTGCCAGCAGCCAAACGGGGGGGCCGGGCACCGGGGAGCTGTTTTTT. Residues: CASSQTGGPGTGELFF.

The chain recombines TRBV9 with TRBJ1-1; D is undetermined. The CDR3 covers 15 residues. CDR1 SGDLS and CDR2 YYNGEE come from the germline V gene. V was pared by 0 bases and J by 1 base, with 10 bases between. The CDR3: CASSVGPVGNTEAFF. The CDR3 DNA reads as TGTGCCAGCAGCGTAGGCCCTGTCGGGAACACTGAAGCTTTCTTT.

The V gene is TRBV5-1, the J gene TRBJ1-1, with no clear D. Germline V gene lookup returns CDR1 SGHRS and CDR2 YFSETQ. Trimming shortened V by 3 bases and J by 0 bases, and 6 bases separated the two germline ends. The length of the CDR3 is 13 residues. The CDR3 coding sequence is TGCGCCAGCAGCTCTGAGTTGAACACTGAAGCTTTCTTT. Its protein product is CASSSELNTEAFF.

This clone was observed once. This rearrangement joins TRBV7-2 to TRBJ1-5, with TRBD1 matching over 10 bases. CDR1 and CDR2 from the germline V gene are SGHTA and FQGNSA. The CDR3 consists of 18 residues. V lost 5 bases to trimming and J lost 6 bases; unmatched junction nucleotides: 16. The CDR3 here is CASSQTPWTGGLVQPQHF. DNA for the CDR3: TGTGCCAGCAGCCAAACCCCATGGACAGGGGGTTTGGTTCAGCCCCAGCATTTT.

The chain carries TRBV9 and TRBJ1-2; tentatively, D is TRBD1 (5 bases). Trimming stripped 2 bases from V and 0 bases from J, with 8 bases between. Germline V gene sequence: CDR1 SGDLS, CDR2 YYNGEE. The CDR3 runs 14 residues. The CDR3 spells CASSVGGANYGYTF. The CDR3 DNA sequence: TGTGCCAGCAGCGTGGGGGGGGCTAACTATGGCTACACCTTC.

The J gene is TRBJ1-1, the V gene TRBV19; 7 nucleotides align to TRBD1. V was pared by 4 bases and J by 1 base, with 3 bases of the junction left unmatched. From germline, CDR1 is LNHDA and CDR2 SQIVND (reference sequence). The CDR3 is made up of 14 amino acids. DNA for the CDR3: TGTGCCAGTAGTAGGAGACAGGGGAACACTGAAGCTTTCTTT. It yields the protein CASSRRQGNTEAFF.